This T cell receptor (beta chain) was sequenced in a study of T cells in localized non-small cell lung cancer. Study-level points and caveats: The study found T cell clonality highest in uninvolved adjacent lung, above tumor. Patients showing higher blood T cell density tended to see longer overall survival. Sequencing was restricted to one tumor region; therefore, heterogeneity remains possible.

V shed 10 bases and J shed 1 base, with 13 bases lying between them. The CDR3 length is 13 residues. The germline gives CDR1 KGHSH, CDR2 LQKENI. The protocol was immunoSEQ multiplex PCR, while the TCRdb copy is restricted to in-frame clones and leaves out a portion. In the table there are 4,100 or so clones, over 25% of which are singletons. This clone was seen only a few times. Its antigen is still unknown. V is TRBV18 and J is TRBJ1-1, with D tentatively TRBD1 (5 bases). The material was lung tumor tissue, obtained before any cancer treatment. This receptor was identified in a man between 40 and 70 years old with stage III squamous cell lung carcinoma. CDR3 bases: TGTGCCAACTCGGCAGGGTCGAACACTGAAGCTTTCTTT. Protein: CANSAGSNTEAFF.